This T cell receptor (beta chain) was captured by sequencing in a study of cytomegalovirus exposure and HLA in healthy donors. General study points: The classifier, whose performance was assessed in both the original and validation cohorts, reportedly diagnosed cytomegalovirus status with high specificity and sensitivity. Several top significant clusters appeared, in a later analysis, to be linked to common viral pathogens. TCR beta chain V- and J-gene trimming was linked, in a later analysis, to a missense variant in DCLRE1C.

Each donor's status was that of a healthy bone marrow donor. PCR amplification relied on 60 Vbeta primers (plus 13 Jbeta primers). Libraries were prepared by immunoSEQ multiplex PCR; TCRdb keeps only in-frame clonotypes and omits some of them. The table has some 150,000 clones, roughly 72% seen once. Worth noting for this clone: No antigen is known for it.

This CDR3 comprises 12 residues. Germline loops: CDR1 SGHDT, CDR2 YYEEEE. Trimming cost V 3 bases and J 3 bases, with 7 bases left between them. The origin of this receptor is a man aged 30-40 years in good health and CMV-seronegative. Sequencing was performed on PBMCs. The V call is TRBV5-6, the J call TRBJ2-7; no definite D call. The CDR3 loop reads CASSSYHYEQYF. CDR3 bases: TGTGCCAGCAGCTCCTACCACTACGAGCAGTACTTC.